These 7 T cell receptor beta chains originate from one sample sequenced in a study of T cells after somatic rescue of genetic block. Using immunoSEQ multiplex PCR, the repertoire was profiled, and TCRdb retains in-frame clones only, with some absent. The sample contains roughly 67,000 clones, around 93% of which appear only once. The sequencing input was peripheral blood mononuclear cells (PBMCs). The receptors were sampled from a man in his forties or fifties.

The chain uses TRBV27 and TRBJ2-1; 14 positions match TRBD2. Germline lookup yields CDR1 MNHEY and CDR2 SMNVEV (reference sequence). The CDR3 totals 17 residues. V was clipped by 5 bases and J by 4 bases; unmatched bases: 7. The CDR3 DNA reads TGTGCCAGCAGTCCTCGGACTAGCGGGAGGAAATACAATGAGCAGTTCTTC. Residues: CASSPRTSGRKYNEQFF.

This clone was observed once. CDR3 region: CASSGETSGGYEQFF. In nucleotides, the CDR3 is TGTGCCAGCAGTGGGGAGACTAGCGGGGGGTATGAGCAGTTCTTC. The chain uses TRBV6-1 and TRBJ2-1, with 13 bases aligning to TRBD2. This CDR3 has 15 amino acids. Looked up from germline, CDR1 is MNHNS and CDR2 is SASEGT. Trimming cost V 4 bases and J 8 bases; bases outside gene matches: 5.

Here the CDR3 DNA reads TGTGCCACCACGATAGCGGGAGGGAGCCACAATGAGCAGTTCTTC. Its protein is CATTIAGGSHNEQFF. The rearrangement links TRBV7-2 to TRBJ2-1, with 11 bases identical to TRBD2. Losses at the gene ends were 10 bases for V and 5 bases for J; bases not matched to a gene: 10. Germline V lookup: CDR1 SGHTA, CDR2 FQGNSA. The CDR3 contains 15 residues.

V gene TRBV7-9 combines with J gene TRBJ2-7; D possibly matches TRBD1 or TRBD2 (6 bases each). V gave up 8 bases and J gave up 2 bases, with 13 bases separating them. The CDR3 has 13 amino acids. Germline V gene data show CDR1 as SEHNR and CDR2 as FQNEAQ (reference sequence). This CDR3 reads CASSGAGTYEQYF. The DNA for the CDR3 is TGTGCCAGCTCGGGGGCAGGGACCTACGAGCAGTACTTC. Complete variable domain (other parts from reference TRBV7-9 and TRBJ2-7): DTGVSQNPRHKITKRGQNVTFRCDPISEHNRLYWYRQTLGQGPEFLTYFQNEAQLEKSRLLSDRFSAERPKGSFSTLEIQRTEQGDSAMYLCASSGAGTYEQYFGPGTRLTVT.

This sequence joins TRBV2 and TRBJ2-7; 8 bases fit TRBD1. The CDR3 runs 13 residues. Per germline, CDR1 SNHLY and CDR2 FYNNEI. V trimming: 10 bases; J trimming: 2 bases; junction bases outside the gene matches: 7. CDR3 region: CATRDRTPYEQYF. CDR3 nucleotide sequence: TGTGCCACACGGGACAGGACCCCCTACGAGCAGTACTTC.

J is TRBJ1-5 and V is TRBV29-1; 7 bases agree with TRBD1. Germline assignment: CDR1 SQVTM and CDR2 ANQGSEA. The V gene end was trimmed by 4 bases and the J gene end by 4 bases; junction bases not matched to a gene: 13. This CDR3 contains 16 residues. The CDR3 coding sequence is TGCAGCGTTGCATCCGCGGCTGACAGGGAAAATCAGCCCCAGCATTTT. It specifies CSVASAADRENQPQHF. The whole variable domain, filled in from reference TRBV29-1 and TRBJ1-5, reads SAVISQKPSRDICQRGTSLTIQCQVDSQVTMMFWYRQQPGQSLTLIATANQGSEATYESGFVIDKFPISRPNLTFSTLTVSNMSPEDSSIYLCSVASAADRENQPQHFGDGTRLSIL.

The count of this clone is one. The chain has TRBV4-3 and TRBJ2-1; the D call may be TRBD1 or TRBD2 (6 bases each). This CDR3 comprises 14 residues. In germline, CDR1 is LGHNA, CDR2 YSLEER. Trimming shortened V by 1 base and J by 8 bases, and 12 bases separated the two germline ends. The CDR3 protein is CASSQVRGPDEQFF. CDR3 nucleotide sequence: TGCGCCAGCAGCCAAGTTCGGGGGCCGGATGAGCAGTTCTTC.